This TCR beta chain comes out of a study of blood T cells in healthy people across ages. Of note for this clonotype: Its antigen is unknown. A read error is likely, as this CDR3 ends without the conserved phenylalanine or tryptophan.

The germline CDR1 and CDR2 sequences are MNHEY and SVGEGT. There are 15 residues in the CDR3. V lost 2 bases to trimming and J lost 0 bases, with 8 bases between them. Study-level results: There were more naive CD4+ cells and higher diversity in long-lived donors than in aged donors. With age, beta diversity per million T cells declined roughly linearly, significantly by approximately 41.

Each of the donors had roughly 9.1 milliliters of peripheral blood drawn into EDTA-treated Vacutainer tubes. A second PCR, run for roughly 7 to 12 cycles, used a sample-barcoded 5' primer plus a J-beta primer mix. Tagging of each cDNA molecule was performed by a template-switch adaptor with 12 random nucleotides. MiXCR was run by TCRdb on the 5' RACE reads, yielding one entry per CDR3 protein. The repertoire holds around 800,000 distinct CDR3 sequences, with approximately 48% as singletons. This receptor was identified in a man aged 60 to 69 in good health. Sequenced input: blood. This chain links TRBV6-2 or TRBV6-3 with TRBJ1-5; tentative D call: TRBD1 (5 bases). CDR3 protein: CASSYGQGSNQPQHS. DNA of the CDR3: TGTGCCAGCAGTTACGGCCAGGGTAGCAATCAGCCCCAGCATTCT.